Listed here are 17 T cell receptor beta chains from one sample, sequenced in a study of OX40 agonist ivuxolimab in advanced cancers. The library was produced with the immunoSEQ multiplex PCR assay. The source is immuneACCESS, and TCRdb retained only in-frame sequences with V and J called. Part of the clones is not carried over; for the studies checked, unresolved V genes explain less than half of this, and the remainder is unexplained. The sample yields some 14,000 clones; around two thirds were counted once. 7.5% to 9.5% of the sample is held by the ten biggest clonotypes. The specimen was CD4+ or CD8+ T cells sorted from blood, collected in a trial of the OX40 agonist ivuxolimab. Every receptor here comes from an adult with an advanced solid tumor such as melanoma, head and neck, liver or kidney cancer.

The rearrangement uses TRBV6-6 and TRBJ2-5; TRBD1 might be the D (6 bases). Germline assignment: CDR1 MNHNY and CDR2 SVGAGI (reference sequence). Trimming took 2 bases from V and 3 from J, leaving 10 bases between them. The length of the CDR3 is 14 residues. CDR3 nucleotide sequence: TGTGCCAGCAGTTACATAGGGGGTGAAGAGACCCAGTACTTC. Protein: CASSYIGGEETQYF.

This chain links TRBV5-6 with TRBJ2-1; TRBD2 matches at 14 bases. The CDR3 is 16 amino acids. Germline CDR1 SGHDT, CDR2 YYEEEE. Trimming took 3 bases from V and 10 from J; bases not matched to a gene: 9. CDR3 amino acids: CASSYGLAGGGLEQFF. The CDR3 DNA sequence: TGTGCCAGCAGCTACGGACTAGCGGGGGGTGGTTTGGAGCAGTTCTTC.

This chain joins TRBV7-2 and TRBJ2-7; 7 bases match TRBD1. The CDR3 runs to 15 residues. Germline V CDR1 and CDR2: SGHTA, FQGNSA. J lost 2 bases, V lost 3 bases, and 7 bases had no gene match. The CDR3 spells CASSFDIGQAYEQYF. The CDR3 nucleotides read TGTGCCAGCAGCTTCGATATCGGACAGGCCTACGAGCAGTACTTC.

The genes are TRBV7-6 and TRBJ2-1; D uncertain. Germline CDR1 SGHVS, CDR2 FNYEAQ. The CDR3 runs to 16 residues. V dropped 3 bases and J dropped 4 bases, with 16 bases sitting between them. This CDR3 reads CASSFVVGNRYNEQFF. The CDR3 bases are TGTGCCAGCAGCTTTGTAGTCGGAAATAGGTACAATGAGCAGTTCTTC.

The gene calls are TRBV4-2 and TRBJ2-7, with TRBD1 matching over 8 bases. This CDR3 has 17 amino acids. After removal of 1 base from V and 6 bases from J, the junction contained 14 bases not matched to a gene. Germline CDR1 and CDR2: LGHNA and YNFKEQ. CDR3 in DNA: TGTGCCAGCAGCCAAGTCCCCCGTGGGACAGGTTCCCCCGAGCAGTACTTC. This codes for CASSQVPRGTGSPEQYF.

The chain recombines TRBV19 with TRBJ2-4; 7 bases line up with TRBD1. The CDR3 length is 13 residues. In germline, CDR1 is LNHDA, CDR2 SQIVND (reference sequence). Trimming took 1 base from V and 13 from J; bases not matched to a gene: 7. CDR3 sequence: CASSIGYQGVQYF. CDR3 nucleotides: TGTGCCAGTAGTATAGGGTACCAGGGGGTACAGTACTTC.

This clone occurred once. The chain has TRBV7-9 and TRBJ2-5; D is undetermined. The V and J ends lost 8 bases and 5 bases respectively, with 15 bases between them. The CDR3 extends over 13 amino acids. Per the germline V gene, CDR1 is SEHNR and CDR2 is FQNEAQ (reference sequence). CDR3: CASVTASQETQYF. For the CDR3, the DNA is TGTGCCAGCGTTACCGCTTCTCAGGAGACCCAGTACTTC.

This clone has just a few counts. The chain links TRBV7-9 to TRBJ1-6; weak D call: TRBD1 (6 bases). Trimming removed 5 bases at V and 7 bases at J, with 12 bases between. The CDR3 consists of 14 residues. Germline V lookup: CDR1 SEHNR, CDR2 FQNEAQ (reference sequence). DNA for the CDR3: TGTGCCAGCAGCCTCGGCACAGGGAATTCACCCCTCCACTTT. Protein: CASSLGTGNSPLHF.

The chain joins TRBV4-1 to TRBJ2-1; 10 bases match TRBD2. V lost 4 bases to trimming and J lost 9 bases; unmatched junction nucleotides: 9. CDR3 length equals 15 residues. Germline V gene data show CDR1 as MGHRA and CDR2 as YSYEKL. The CDR3 loop reads CASSLTSGTVSEQFF. Written as DNA, the CDR3 is TGCGCCAGCAGCCTCACTAGCGGGACCGTGAGTGAGCAGTTCTTC.

The chain carries TRBV6-6 and TRBJ1-2; D uncertain. The CDR3 totals 13 residues. Trimming removed 0 bases at V and 4 bases at J, with 6 bases between. Germline values: CDR1 MNHNY, CDR2 SVGAGI (reference sequence). This chain's CDR3 is CASSYSESYGYTF. CDR3 in DNA: TGTGCCAGCAGTTACTCTGAAAGCTATGGCTACACCTTC.

The chain links TRBV7-9 to TRBJ2-5, with 9 positions matching TRBD2. The end of the DNA aligns better with TRBJ2-7, so the J call may be wrong. Germline V gene data show CDR1 as SEHNR and CDR2 as FQNEAQ (reference sequence). The CDR3 totals 17 residues. CDR3 region: CASSSGPERGDFYEQYF. CDR3 nucleotide sequence: TGTGCCAGCAGCTCGGGTCCCGAGCGGGGGGATTTCTACGAGCAGTACTTC.

The V and J genes are TRBV29-1 and TRBJ2-1, with 7 bases lining up with TRBD1. Germline CDR1 is SQVTM and CDR2 is ANQGSEA. The CDR3 is 13 amino acids. The V gene end was trimmed by 7 bases and the J gene end by 0 bases; junction bases not matched to a gene: 3. The CDR3 DNA is TGCAGCGGCACAGGGGACTCCTACAATGAGCAGTTCTTC. Protein: CSGTGDSYNEQFF.

The J gene is TRBJ2-7, the V gene TRBV4-1, with D maybe TRBD2 (5 bases). The CDR3 is made up of 14 amino acids. Per germline, CDR1 MGHRA and CDR2 YSYEKL. V was pared by 4 bases and J by 3 bases, with 13 bases between. The CDR3 nucleotides are TGCGCCAGCAGCCTCTGGACGGGGAACTACGAGCAGTACTTC. Amino acids: CASSLWTGNYEQYF.

This clone was counted once. The gene calls are TRBV27 and TRBJ1-3; unclear D gene. This CDR3 contains 15 residues. Germline V lookup: CDR1 MNHEY, CDR2 SMNVEV (reference sequence). The V end lost 8 bases, the J end lost 1 base, and 15 bases lay between the germline ends. CDR3 nucleotide sequence: TGTGCCAGCCGGACGACCGACACTTCTGGAAACACCATATATTTT. This sequence encodes CASRTTDTSGNTIYF.

This chain links TRBV13 with TRBJ2-1, with D tentatively TRBD2 (6 bases). Germline V lookup: CDR1 PRHDT, CDR2 FYEKMQ (reference sequence). V shed 5 bases and J shed 4 bases, with 6 bases lying between them. This CDR3 spans 12 amino acids. CDR3 bases: TGTGCCAGCAGCGGAGGGTACAATGAGCAGTTCTTC. Translation: CASSGGYNEQFF.

This clone was counted between two and nine times. The chain uses TRBV7-9 and TRBJ2-7; D may be TRBD2 (6 bases). The V gene's germline CDR1 is SEHNR and CDR2 FQNEAQ (reference sequence). V lost 4 bases to trimming and J lost 7 bases, with 14 bases between them. The CDR3 consists of 13 residues. The CDR3 coding sequence is TGTGCCAGCAGCTCCCCTTTTGGGGGGGAGCAGTACTTC. It yields the protein CASSSPFGGEQYF. Full variable domain (missing parts from reference TRBV7-9 and TRBJ2-7): DTGVSQNPRHKITKRGQNVTFRCDPISEHNRLYWYRQTLGQGPEFLTYFQNEAQLEKSRLLSDRFSAERPKGSFSTLEIQRTEQGDSAMYLCASSSPFGGEQYFGPGTRLTVT.

The chain combines TRBV27 with TRBJ2-7, with D possibly TRBD2 on 6 matching bases. Trimming took 6 bases from V and 4 from J, leaving 13 bases between them. The CDR3 has 13 residues. Germline CDR1 MNHEY, CDR2 SMNVEV (reference sequence). The CDR3 here is CASSGGVAYEQYF. DNA for the CDR3: TGTGCCAGCAGCGGCGGGGTAGCTTACGAGCAGTACTTC.